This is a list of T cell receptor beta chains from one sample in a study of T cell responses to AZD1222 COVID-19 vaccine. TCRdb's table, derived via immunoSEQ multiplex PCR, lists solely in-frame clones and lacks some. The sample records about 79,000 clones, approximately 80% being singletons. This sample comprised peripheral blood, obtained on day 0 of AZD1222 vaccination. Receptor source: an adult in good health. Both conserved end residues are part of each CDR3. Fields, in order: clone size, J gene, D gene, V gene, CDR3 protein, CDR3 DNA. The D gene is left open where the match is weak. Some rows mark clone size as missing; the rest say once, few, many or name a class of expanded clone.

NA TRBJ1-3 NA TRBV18 CASSPDGGLTIYF TGTGCCAGCTCGCCCGACGGGGGGTTGACCATATATTTT
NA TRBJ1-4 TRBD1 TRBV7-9 CASSQGTGGRVNEKLFF TGTGCCAGCAGCCAAGGGACAGGGGGTCGCGTTAATGAAAAACTGTTTTTT
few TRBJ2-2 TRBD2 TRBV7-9 CASSWGGSTGELFF TGTGCCAGCAGCTGGGGGGGAAGCACCGGGGAGCTGTTTTTT
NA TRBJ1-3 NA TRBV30 CAWSPPGHSGNTIYF TGTGCCTGGAGTCCCCCAGGTCACTCTGGAAACACCATATATTTT
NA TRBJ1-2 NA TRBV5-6 CASSQVSGGYTF TGTGCCAGCAGCCAGGTTTCGGGAGGCTACACCTTC
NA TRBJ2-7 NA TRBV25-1 CASSSPGPYEQYF TGTGCCAGCAGCTCTCCGGGACCTTACGAGCAGTACTTC
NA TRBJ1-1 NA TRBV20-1 CSAPDGVKAFF TGCAGTGCCCCGGACGGAGTAAAAGCTTTCTTT
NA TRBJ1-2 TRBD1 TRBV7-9 CASSFPGTGASTF TGTGCCAGCAGCTTCCCCGGGACAGGGGCCTCCACCTTC
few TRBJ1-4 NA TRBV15 CATSRGTSGGNEKLFF TGTGCCACCAGCAGAGGGACAAGTGGTGGAAATGAAAAACTGTTTTTT
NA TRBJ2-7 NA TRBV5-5 CASSRSTGREREQYF TGTGCCAGCAGCCGCTCGACAGGGAGGGAGCGCGAGCAGTACTTC
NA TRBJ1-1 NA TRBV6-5 CASSYWEGNTEAFF TGTGCCAGCAGTTACTGGGAAGGGAACACTGAAGCTTTCTTT
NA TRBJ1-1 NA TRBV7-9 CASRRSGANTEAFF TGTGCCAGCCGAAGGTCGGGGGCGAACACTGAAGCTTTCTTT
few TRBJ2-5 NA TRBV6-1 CASSEWAGTQYF TGTGCCAGCAGTGAATGGGCGGGGACCCAGTACTTC
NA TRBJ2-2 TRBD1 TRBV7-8 CASSPLSGTGAPTGELFF TGTGCCAGCAGCCCACTTTCGGGGACAGGGGCCCCCACCGGGGAGCTGTTTTTT
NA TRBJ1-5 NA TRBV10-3 CAISAQISNQPQHF TGTGCCATCAGTGCACAGATTAGCAATCAGCCCCAGCATTTT
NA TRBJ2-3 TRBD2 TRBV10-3 CAISESKAGGPSDTQYF TGTGCCATCAGTGAGTCAAAGGCGGGGGGGCCGTCAGATACGCAGTATTTT
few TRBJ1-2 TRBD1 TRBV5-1 CASSLEGDRFYGYTF TGCGCCAGCAGCTTGGAGGGGGACAGATTCTATGGCTACACCTTC
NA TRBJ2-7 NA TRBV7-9 CASSLESLSSYEQYF TGTGCCAGCAGCTTGGAGAGCCTGAGCTCCTACGAGCAGTACTTC
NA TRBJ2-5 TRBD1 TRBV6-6 CASSQPTTGLETQYF TGTGCCAGCAGTCAACCTACGACAGGGCTAGAGACCCAGTACTTC
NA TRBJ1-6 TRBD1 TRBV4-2 CASSQTGENSPLHF TGTGCCAGCAGCCAAACAGGGGAGAATTCACCCCTCCACTTT
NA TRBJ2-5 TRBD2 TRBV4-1 CASSPRLAGGHETQYF TGCGCCAGCAGCCCTCGACTAGCGGGGGGGCATGAGACCCAGTACTTC
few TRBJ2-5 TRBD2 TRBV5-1 CASSLVRGHSGGPLLTQYF TGCGCCAGCAGCTTGGTCAGGGGACATAGCGGGGGGCCCCTGTTGACCCAGTACTTC
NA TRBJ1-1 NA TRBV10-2 CASSEQGSLAFF TGCGCCAGCAGTGAGCAGGGGTCTCTAGCTTTCTTT
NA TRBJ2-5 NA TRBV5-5 CASSLGTVPLQETQYF TGTGCCAGCAGCTTGGGGACAGTCCCGCTCCAAGAGACCCAGTACTTC
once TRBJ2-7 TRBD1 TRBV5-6 CASSLLQGTYEQYF TGTGCCAGCAGCTTGTTACAGGGGACCTACGAGCAGTACTTC
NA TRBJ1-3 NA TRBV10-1 CASSTGTGNTIYF TGCGCCAGCTCTACAGGGACTGGAAACACCATATATTTT
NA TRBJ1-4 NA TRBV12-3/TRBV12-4 CASSSSRWKLFF TGTGCCAGCAGTTCCTCGCGGTGGAAACTGTTTTTT
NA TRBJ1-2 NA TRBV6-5 CASRGSGLYGYTF TGTGCCAGCAGAGGATCTGGCCTCTATGGCTACACCTTC
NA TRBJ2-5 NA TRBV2 CASSDNRGGQETQYF TGTGCCAGCAGTGACAACAGGGGAGGGCAAGAGACCCAGTACTTC
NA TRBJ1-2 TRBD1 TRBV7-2 CASSQQTGASANYGYTF TGTGCCAGCAGCCAACAGACAGGGGCCTCAGCTAACTATGGCTACACCTTC
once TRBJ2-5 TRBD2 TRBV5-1 CASSYSGGASGETQYF TGCGCCAGCAGCTATAGCGGGGGGGCATCGGGAGAGACCCAGTACTTC
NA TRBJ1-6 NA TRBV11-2 CASSLEGQGPNSPLHF TGTGCCAGCAGCTTAGAGGGGCAGGGGCCTAATTCACCCCTCCACTTT
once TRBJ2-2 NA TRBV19 CASSKQIPGELFF TGTGCCAGTAGTAAACAAATACCCGGGGAGCTGTTTTTT
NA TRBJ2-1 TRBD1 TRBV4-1 CASSLTFQGQGWNEQFF TGCGCCAGCAGCCTTACCTTCCAGGGACAGGGGTGGAATGAGCAGTTCTTC
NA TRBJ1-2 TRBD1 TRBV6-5 CASSYGTGGVYGYTF TGTGCCAGCAGTTACGGTACAGGGGGAGTCTATGGCTACACCTTC
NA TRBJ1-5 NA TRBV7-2 CASSLMSGDQPQHF TGTGCCAGCAGCTTAATGTCGGGGGATCAGCCCCAGCATTTT
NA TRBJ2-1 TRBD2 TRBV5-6 CASSLATSGEHNEQFF TGTGCCAGCAGCTTGGCGACTAGCGGGGAGCACAATGAGCAGTTCTTC
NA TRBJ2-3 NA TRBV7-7 CASSLGLAGTDTQYF TGTGCCAGCAGCCTGGGACTTGCAGGCACAGATACGCAGTATTTT
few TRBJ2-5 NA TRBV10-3 CAIGRPQETQYF TGTGCCATCGGACGTCCCCAAGAGACCCAGTACTTC
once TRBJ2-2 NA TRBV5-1 CASSLFASQNTGELFF TGCGCCAGCAGCTTGTTCGCGTCTCAGAACACCGGGGAGCTGTTTTTT
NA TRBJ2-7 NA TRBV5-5 CASSLGGAGAGYEQYF TGTGCCAGCAGCTTGGGGGGCGCGGGGGCAGGCTACGAGCAGTACTTC
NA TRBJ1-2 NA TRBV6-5 CASKVPNYGYTF TGTGCCAGCAAGGTTCCTAACTATGGCTACACCTTC
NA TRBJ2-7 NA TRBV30 CAWSGGIFLDEQYF TGTGCCTGGTCAGGGGGGATATTTTTGGACGAGCAGTACTTC
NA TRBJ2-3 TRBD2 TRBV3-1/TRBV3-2 CASSPVGEGGADTQYF TGTGCCAGCAGTCCGGTGGGGGAGGGAGGGGCAGATACGCAGTATTTT
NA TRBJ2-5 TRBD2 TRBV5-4 CASSLDPTSGGAFGTQYF TGTGCCAGCAGCTTGGACCCGACTAGCGGGGGGGCGTTTGGGACCCAGTACTTC
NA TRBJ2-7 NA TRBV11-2 CASSLADPYEQYF TGTGCCAGCAGCTTGGCAGACCCCTACGAGCAGTACTTC
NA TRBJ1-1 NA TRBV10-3 CAIKDSRENTEAFF TGTGCCATCAAAGACAGTCGGGAGAACACTGAAGCTTTCTTT
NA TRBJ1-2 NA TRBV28 CASTSGGAIYGYTF TGTGCCAGCACCTCGGGGGGGGCGATCTATGGCTACACCTTC
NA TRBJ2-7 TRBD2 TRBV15 CATSRELAGEQYF TGTGCCACCAGCAGAGAGTTAGCGGGCGAGCAGTACTTC
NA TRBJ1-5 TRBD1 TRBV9 CASSFDRDPISNQPQHF TGTGCCAGCAGCTTCGACAGGGACCCCATTAGCAATCAGCCCCAGCATTTT
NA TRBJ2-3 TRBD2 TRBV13 CASSLGRGALHTDTQYF TGCGCCAGCAGCTTAGGGCGGGGGGCCCTCCACACAGATACGCAGTATTTT
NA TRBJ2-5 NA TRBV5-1 CASSLSFQETQYF TGCGCCAGCAGCCTCAGTTTCCAAGAGACCCAGTACTTC
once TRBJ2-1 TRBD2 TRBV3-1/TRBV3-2 CASSPSGSTYNEQFF TGTGCCAGCAGCCCTAGCGGGAGTACCTACAATGAGCAGTTCTTC
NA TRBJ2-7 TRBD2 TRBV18 CASSPLRGSGNHEQYF TGTGCCAGCTCACCACTAAGAGGTAGCGGGAACCACGAGCAGTACTTC
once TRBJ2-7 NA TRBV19 CASSRDVSGGSYEQYF TGTGCCAGTAGCCGTGACGTATCTGGGGGCTCCTACGAGCAGTACTTC